This TCR beta chain was captured by sequencing in a study of blood T cell repertoires in COVID-19. About the research overall: Sites in the United States, Italy and Spain provided acute and convalescent COVID-19 samples. From T cells, B-cell-depleted T cells, or PBMCs came the material, which was cDNA or gDNA.

The protocol was immunoSEQ multiplex PCR, while the TCRdb copy is restricted to in-frame clones and leaves out a portion. Among around 250,000 clones, roughly nine tenths were seen once, and the ten largest hold 1.2%. This CDR3 contains 15 residues. Per the germline V gene, CDR1 is SGHTA and CDR2 is FQGNSA. Between the trimmed V and J ends, which lost 5 bases and 2 bases, there was a span of 13 bases. What was sequenced was PBMCs or T cells enriched from blood (not recorded which). This chain links TRBV7-2 with TRBJ1-3, with D possibly being TRBD1 (5 bases). The clonotype was recovered from a human donor in a cohort exposed to, infected with or recovered from COVID-19 (not recorded which). The donor label of this sample is uncertain. The CDR3 DNA reads TGTGCCAGCAGCCCCGGCGGGGGACCTGGAAACACCATATATTTT. It specifies CASSPGGGPGNTIYF.